Shown below are 27 T cell receptor beta chains from a single sample sequenced in a study of post-analysis software for immune sequencing data. Study outcomes and limitations: TRBV segments more frequent in patients than in controls numbered five and included TRBV5-6, TRBV5-1 and TRBV20-1.

No antigens are known for them. Built from TCR beta cDNA, the libraries had unique molecular identifiers in them. Via MiXCR, TCRdb re-called the PCR reads, giving one row per CDR3 protein. Here the sample spans roughly 670,000 distinct CDR3 sequences, more than 50% being singletons. Sample: blood. These TCRs come from a girl aged 2 to 10 with multiple sclerosis.

This sequence joins TRBV7-2 and TRBJ2-7; 7 bases fit TRBD1. The J call may be in error: the DNA end matches TRBJ2-5 better. This CDR3 has 15 residues. The V gene's germline CDR1 is SGHTA and CDR2 FQGNSA. The CDR3 DNA reads as TGTGCCAGCAGCTTGGCCCCCGGGACAGCGGAGACCCAGTACTTC. Translation: CASSLAPGTAETQYF.

The table lists this clonotype with a few counts. This chain links TRBV24-1 with TRBJ1-2; possibly TRBD1 for D (6 bases). V lost 2 bases to trimming and J lost 6 bases, with 12 bases between them. The CDR3 consists of 14 residues. The germline gives CDR1 KGHDR, CDR2 SFDVKD. For the CDR3, the DNA is TGTGCCACCAGTGATTCGAACAGGGCGGATGGCTACACCTTC. Encoded protein: CATSDSNRADGYTF.

The chain uses TRBV18 and TRBJ2-1, with TRBD1 identical over 8 bases. Per the germline V gene, CDR1 is KGHSH and CDR2 is LQKENI. The CDR3 consists of 15 residues. V shed 6 bases, J shed 5 bases, and the junction held 9 bases outside the gene matches. CDR3 loop: CASSARQGSNNEQFF. For the CDR3, the DNA is TGTGCCAGCTCGGCCCGACAGGGGAGTAACAATGAGCAGTTCTTC.

The rearrangement joins TRBV12-3 or TRBV12-4 to TRBJ2-1; D possibly matches TRBD1 or TRBD2 (5 bases each). The V and J ends lost 4 bases and 4 bases respectively, with 11 bases between them. This CDR3 comprises 14 residues. The CDR3 coding sequence is TGTGCCAGCAGTTACGGGACGGAATACAATGAGCAGTTCTTC. Amino acid sequence: CASSYGTEYNEQFF.

This clonotype is a singleton in its sample. The rearrangement uses TRBV14 and TRBJ1-2; perhaps TRBD1 as D (5 bases). This CDR3 is built from 14 residues. Trimming cost V 4 bases and J 2 bases, with 11 bases left between them. Per germline, CDR1 SGHDN and CDR2 FVKESK. CDR3 DNA: TGTGCCAGCAGCCCTGGTAGGGGAAACTATGGCTACACCTTC. It codes for CASSPGRGNYGYTF.

This sequence joins TRBV27 and TRBJ1-2; D is uncertain. The CDR3 extends over 11 amino acids. The V end lost 6 bases, the J end lost 3 bases, and 5 bases lay between the germline ends. In germline, CDR1 is MNHEY, CDR2 SMNVEV (reference sequence). CDR3 protein: CASRGYYGYTF. In DNA form, the CDR3 reads TGTGCCAGCAGGGGATACTATGGCTACACCTTC.

V gene TRBV5-1 combines with J gene TRBJ2-1, with D perhaps being TRBD1 or TRBD2 (5 bases each). V was cut by 4 bases and J by 1 base, with 15 bases left in between. The CDR3 is 16 amino acids. The germline V gene has CDR1 SGHRS and CDR2 YFSETQ. The CDR3: CASSPSGTTSYNEQFF. The CDR3 coding sequence is TGCGCCAGCAGCCCGTCGGGGACCACTTCCTACAATGAGCAGTTCTTC.

This chain links TRBV6-2 or TRBV6-3 with TRBJ2-1; either TRBD1 or TRBD2 may fit D (5 bases each). The CDR3 is 15 residues long. Germline V lookup: CDR1 MNHEY, CDR2 SVGEGT. Deletions cut 6 bases from V and 0 bases from J, with 12 bases between. This CDR3 is CASSPGRSSYNEQFF. In DNA, the CDR3 is TGTGCCAGCAGCCCGGGACGGAGCTCCTACAATGAGCAGTTCTTC.

This clonotype has only a few counts. The rearrangement joins TRBV20-1 to TRBJ1-2; D is unresolved. This CDR3 has 13 residues. V shed 1 base and J shed 7 bases, with 13 bases lying between them. Germline assignment: CDR1 DFQATT and CDR2 SNEGSKA (reference sequence). The DNA of the CDR3 is TGCAGTGCTAGAGCAGACGATTATGGTGGCTACACCTTC. Encoded protein: CSARADDYGGYTF.

V is TRBV29-1 and J is TRBJ2-3; 7 bases line up with TRBD2. The CDR3 has 15 amino acids. Germline CDR1 and CDR2: SQVTM and ANQGSEA. After removal of 6 bases from V and 2 bases from J, the junction contained 11 bases not matched to a gene. CDR3 protein: CSVRRLADHTDTQYF. The DNA for the CDR3 is TGCAGCGTCCGACGGCTAGCGGACCACACAGATACGCAGTATTTT.

The chain recombines TRBV5-1 with TRBJ2-5; D may be TRBD2 (5 bases). Deletions cut 0 bases from V and 4 bases from J, with 13 bases between. The CDR3 has 15 residues. Germline loops: CDR1 SGHRS, CDR2 YFSETQ. Here the CDR3 reads CASSLEVGVGETQYF. Written as DNA, the CDR3 is TGCGCCAGCAGCTTGGAGGTGGGAGTGGGAGAGACCCAGTACTTC.

The table lists this clonotype with a few counts. The V call is TRBV29-1, the J call TRBJ2-7; 8 nucleotides line up with TRBD1. Trimming removed 1 base from V and 0 bases from J; junction bases left unmatched: 5. Germline V lookup: CDR1 SQVTM, CDR2 ANQGSEA. This CDR3 contains 15 residues. In DNA form, the CDR3 reads TGCAGCGTTGAAGGTCCAGGGGGCGCCTCCTACGAGCAGTACTTC. Translation gives CSVEGPGGASYEQYF.

This chain uses TRBV20-1 with TRBJ1-1; D may be TRBD1 (5 bases). This CDR3 comprises 14 residues. The germline V gene encodes CDR1 DFQATT and CDR2 SNEGSKA (reference sequence). With 1 base removed from V and 3 bases from J, the gap between germline ends came to 12 bases. The CDR3 DNA sequence: TGCAGTGCTAGAGTTGGCAGGGAGGACACTGAAGCTTTCTTT. Its translation is CSARVGREDTEAFF.

The rearrangement uses TRBV7-9 and TRBJ2-1; 7 nucleotides line up with TRBD2. The CDR3 extends over 16 amino acids. The trim removed 5 bases at V and 8 bases at J, leaving 15 bases unmatched. Germline V gene lookup returns CDR1 SEHNR and CDR2 FQNEAQ (reference sequence). CDR3: CASSTSKLAIWDEQFF. CDR3 sequence (DNA): TGTGCCAGCAGCACGAGTAAACTAGCGATTTGGGATGAGCAGTTCTTC. The full variable domain, its missing parts supplied by reference TRBV7-9 and TRBJ2-1, is DTGVSQNPRHKITKRGQNVTFRCDPISEHNRLYWYRQTLGQGPEFLTYFQNEAQLEKSRLLSDRFSAERPKGSFSTLEIQRTEQGDSAMYLCASSTSKLAIWDEQFFGPGTRLTVL.

The rearrangement joins TRBV12-3 or TRBV12-4 to TRBJ2-1; 10 nucleotides align to TRBD1. V shed 1 base, J shed 8 bases, and the junction held 5 bases outside the gene matches. The CDR3 contains 15 residues. DNA for the CDR3: TGTGCCAGCAGTTTAGGACAGGGGGCGTTCGATGAGCAGTTCTTC. This translates into CASSLGQGAFDEQFF.

This clonotype was seen a few times. The J gene is TRBJ2-7, the V gene TRBV12-3 or TRBV12-4, with D hard to call. The CDR3 has 13 residues. Trimming shortened V by 6 bases and J by 0 bases, and 9 bases separated the two germline ends. CDR3 DNA sequence: TGTGCCAGCAGCTCCTCAATCTCCTACGAGCAGTACTTC. Translation: CASSSSISYEQYF.

The rearrangement uses TRBV7-2 and TRBJ2-3; 8 bases fit TRBD2. CDR1 is SGHTA and CDR2 is FQGNSA in the germline V gene. The CDR3 totals 14 residues. Trimming took 5 bases from V and 8 from J; bases not matched to a gene: 9. Written as DNA, the CDR3 is TGTGCCAGCAGCGCAGGACGGCTAGCGGGTACGCAGTATTTT. It encodes CASSAGRLAGTQYF.

J is TRBJ1-4 and V is TRBV20-1; 9 positions match TRBD1. The CDR3 has 14 residues. Germline CDR1 reads DFQATT; CDR2 reads SNEGSKA (reference sequence). J was trimmed by 7 bases and V by 3 bases; bases with no gene match: 6. The CDR3 sequence is CSASWDRDGEKLFF. CDR3 sequence (DNA): TGCAGTGCTAGTTGGGACAGGGATGGTGAAAAACTGTTTTTT.

J is TRBJ1-5 and V is TRBV6-2 or TRBV6-3; no definite D call. The CDR3 has 13 residues. Germline V gene lookup returns CDR1 MNHEY and CDR2 SVGEGT. Trimming took off 5 bases at V and 7 bases at J, with 12 bases between the two ends. CDR3 sequence: CASSVELWQPQHF. CDR3 DNA: TGTGCCAGCAGTGTTGAGCTCTGGCAGCCCCAGCATTTT.

The chain employs TRBV20-1 and TRBJ2-4, with 10 positions matching TRBD1. V trimming: 0 bases; J trimming: 0 bases; junction bases outside the gene matches: 8. The germline gives CDR1 DFQATT, CDR2 SNEGSKA (reference sequence). The CDR3 has 18 amino acids. CDR3 residues: CSAREWTGGSLAKNIQYF. The CDR3 bases are TGCAGTGCTAGAGAGTGGACAGGGGGTAGTCTAGCCAAAAACATTCAGTACTTC.

The V call is TRBV20-1, the J call TRBJ1-5; perhaps TRBD1 as D (5 bases). Looked up from germline, CDR1 is DFQATT and CDR2 is SNEGSKA (reference sequence). V lost 4 bases and J lost 11, with 15 bases in between. The CDR3 consists of 12 residues. CDR3 DNA: TGCAGTGCTACGCTGGGGGTAACAGCCCAGCATTTT. This codes for CSATLGVTAQHF.

V usage is TRBV20-1 and J usage is TRBJ2-1, with 7 bases lining up with TRBD1. Germline CDR1 is DFQATT and CDR2 is SNEGSKA (reference sequence). J was trimmed by 15 bases and V by 0 bases; bases with no gene match: 5. The CDR3 covers 11 residues. The CDR3 DNA follows: TGCAGTGCTAGAGAAAGGGACAGATCGTTCTTC. Translated, it gives CSARERDRSFF.

V usage is TRBV20-1 and J usage is TRBJ2-7, with 8 bases matching TRBD1. Germline CDR1 is DFQATT and CDR2 is SNEGSKA (reference sequence). This CDR3 contains 13 residues. V shed 2 bases, J shed 7 bases, and the junction held 7 bases outside the gene matches. The CDR3: CSARLTGGREQYF. The CDR3 DNA sequence: TGCAGTGCTAGACTTACAGGGGGTAGGGAGCAGTACTTC.

This clonotype was seen a handful of times. The chain is built from TRBV29-1 and TRBJ1-1; weak D call: TRBD1 (6 bases). The ends were cut back, 4 bases at V and 0 bases at J, with 9 bases in the middle. CDR3 size: 13 residues. Germline V gene sequence: CDR1 SQVTM, CDR2 ANQGSEA. DNA for the CDR3: TGCAGCGTTGTCGGGGGGCTGAACACTGAAGCTTTCTTT. Its protein is CSVVGGLNTEAFF.

In this sample, this clonotype turned up a few times. The chain couples TRBV10-3 to TRBJ1-2; D gene unclear. Trimming took 10 bases from V and 4 from J, leaving 19 bases between them. The germline gives CDR1 ENHRY, CDR2 SYGVKD. The CDR3 totals 14 residues. CDR3 residues: CATDKGSGRYGYTF. The CDR3 DNA sequence: TGTGCCACCGACAAGGGATCGGGCCGCTATGGCTACACCTTC.

This rearrangement joins TRBV3-1 to TRBJ2-1, with 7 nucleotides matching TRBD1. V shed 3 bases and J 3 bases; nucleotides not matched to a gene: 5. The CDR3 has 15 residues. CDR1 is LGHDT, CDR2 YNNKEL, per germline (reference sequence). CDR3 DNA sequence: TGTGCCAGCAGCCACGGGACAGATGACTACAATGAGCAGTTCTTC. Its protein is CASSHGTDDYNEQFF.

The chain carries TRBV7-9 and TRBJ2-7; a weak D match, TRBD2 (6 bases). The V gene's germline CDR1 is SEHNR and CDR2 FQNEAQ (reference sequence). Trimming removed 3 bases from V and 5 bases from J, with 11 bases in between. This CDR3 has 13 amino acids. Here the CDR3 DNA reads TGTGCCAGCAGCTTGGGCGGGACCAACGAGCAGTACTTC. This encodes CASSLGGTNEQYF.